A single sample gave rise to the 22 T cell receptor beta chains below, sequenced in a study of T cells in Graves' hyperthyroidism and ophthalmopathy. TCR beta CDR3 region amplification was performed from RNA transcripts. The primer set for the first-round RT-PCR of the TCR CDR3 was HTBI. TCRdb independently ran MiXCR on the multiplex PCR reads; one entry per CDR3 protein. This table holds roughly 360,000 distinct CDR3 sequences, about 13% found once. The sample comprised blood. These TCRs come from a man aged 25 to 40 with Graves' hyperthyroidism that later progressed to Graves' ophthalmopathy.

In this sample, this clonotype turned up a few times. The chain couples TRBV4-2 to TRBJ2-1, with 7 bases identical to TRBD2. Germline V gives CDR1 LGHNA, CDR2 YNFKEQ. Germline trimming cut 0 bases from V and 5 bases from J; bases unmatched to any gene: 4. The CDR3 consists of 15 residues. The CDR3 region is CASSQDPGGDNEQFF. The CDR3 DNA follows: TGTGCCAGCAGCCAAGATCCGGGGGGTGACAATGAGCAGTTCTTC.

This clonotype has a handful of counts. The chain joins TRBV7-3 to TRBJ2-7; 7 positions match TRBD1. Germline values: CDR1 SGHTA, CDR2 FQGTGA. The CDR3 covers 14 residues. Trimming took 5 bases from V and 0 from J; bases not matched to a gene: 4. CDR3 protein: CASSQTGSSYEQYF. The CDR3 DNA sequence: TGTGCCAGCAGCCAGACAGGGAGCTCCTACGAGCAGTACTTC.

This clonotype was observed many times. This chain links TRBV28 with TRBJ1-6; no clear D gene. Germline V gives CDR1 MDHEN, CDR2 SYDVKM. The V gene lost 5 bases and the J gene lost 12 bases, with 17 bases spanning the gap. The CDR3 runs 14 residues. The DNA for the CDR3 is TGTGCCAGCAGTCCCGGAGGTTCCTTCATACCCCTCCACTTT. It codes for CASSPGGSFIPLHF. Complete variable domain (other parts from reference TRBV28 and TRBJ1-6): DVKVTQSSRYLVKRTGEKVFLECVQDMDHENMFWYRQDPGLGLRLIYFSYDVKMKEKGDIPEGYSVSREKKERFSLILESASTNQTSMYLCASSPGGSFIPLHFGNGTRLTVT.

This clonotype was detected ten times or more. CDR3 sequence (DNA): TGTGCCAGCAGCTACAGGGGGAGCTCCTACGAGCAGTACTTC. Amino acid sequence: CASSYRGSSYEQYF. The chain links TRBV7-2 to TRBJ2-7; 8 bases are a match to TRBD1. The junction had 2 bases not matched to a gene; V was cut back by 4 bases and J by 0 bases. Germline V lookup: CDR1 SGHTA, CDR2 FQGNSA. The CDR3 extends over 14 amino acids.

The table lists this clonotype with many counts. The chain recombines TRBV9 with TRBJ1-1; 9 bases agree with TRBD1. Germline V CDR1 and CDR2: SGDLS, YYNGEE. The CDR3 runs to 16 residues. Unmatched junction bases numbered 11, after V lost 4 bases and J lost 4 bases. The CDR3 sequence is CASSHPGQGSSTEAFF. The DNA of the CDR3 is TGTGCCAGCAGCCACCCGGGACAGGGATCATCCACTGAAGCTTTCTTT.

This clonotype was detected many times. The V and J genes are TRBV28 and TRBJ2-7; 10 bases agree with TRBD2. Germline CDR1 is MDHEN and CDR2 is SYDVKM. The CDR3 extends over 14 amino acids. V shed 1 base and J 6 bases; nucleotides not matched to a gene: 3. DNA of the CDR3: TGTGCCAGCAGTTTATCTAGCGGGGGTGTCGAGCAGTACTTC. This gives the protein CASSLSSGGVEQYF.

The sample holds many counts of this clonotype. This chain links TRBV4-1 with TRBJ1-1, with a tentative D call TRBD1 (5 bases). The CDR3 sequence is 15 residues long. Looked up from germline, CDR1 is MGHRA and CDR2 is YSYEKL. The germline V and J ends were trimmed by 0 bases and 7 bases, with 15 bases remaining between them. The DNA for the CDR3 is TGCGCCAGCAGCCAAGAGATATCTTGGGGGAGTGAAGCTTTCTTT. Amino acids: CASSQEISWGSEAFF.

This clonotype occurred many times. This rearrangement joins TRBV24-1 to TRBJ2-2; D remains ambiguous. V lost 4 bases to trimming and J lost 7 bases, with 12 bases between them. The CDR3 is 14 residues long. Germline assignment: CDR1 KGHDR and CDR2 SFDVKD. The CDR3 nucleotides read TGTGCCACCAGTGACCGTCTGTGGGGCGGGGAGCTGTTTTTT. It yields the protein CATSDRLWGGELFF.

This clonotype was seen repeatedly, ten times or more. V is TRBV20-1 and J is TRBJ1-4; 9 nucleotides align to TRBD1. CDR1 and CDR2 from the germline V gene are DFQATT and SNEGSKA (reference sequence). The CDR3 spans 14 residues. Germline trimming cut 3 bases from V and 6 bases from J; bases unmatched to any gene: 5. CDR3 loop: CSARVQGADEKLFF. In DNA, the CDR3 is TGCAGTGCTAGGGTACAGGGGGCGGATGAAAAACTGTTTTTT.

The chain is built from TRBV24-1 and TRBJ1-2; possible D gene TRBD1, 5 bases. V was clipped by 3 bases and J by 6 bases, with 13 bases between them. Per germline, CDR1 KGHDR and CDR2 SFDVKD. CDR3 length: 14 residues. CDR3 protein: CATSDGNRGDGYTF. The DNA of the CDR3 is TGTGCCACCAGTGATGGAAATAGAGGGGATGGCTACACCTTC.

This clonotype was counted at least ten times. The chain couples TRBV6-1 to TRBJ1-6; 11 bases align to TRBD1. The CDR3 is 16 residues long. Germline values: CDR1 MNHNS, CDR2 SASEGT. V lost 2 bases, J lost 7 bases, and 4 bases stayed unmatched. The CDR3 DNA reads TGTGCCAGCAGTGAATTTGGGACAGGGGGAAATTCACCCCTCCACTTT. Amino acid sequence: CASSEFGTGGNSPLHF.

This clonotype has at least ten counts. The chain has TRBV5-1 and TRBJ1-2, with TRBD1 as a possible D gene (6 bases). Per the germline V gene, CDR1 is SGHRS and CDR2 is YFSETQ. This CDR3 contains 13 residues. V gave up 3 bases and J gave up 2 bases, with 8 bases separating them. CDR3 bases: TGCGCCAGCAGCTCAGGACAGAACTATGGCTACACCTTC. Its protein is CASSSGQNYGYTF.

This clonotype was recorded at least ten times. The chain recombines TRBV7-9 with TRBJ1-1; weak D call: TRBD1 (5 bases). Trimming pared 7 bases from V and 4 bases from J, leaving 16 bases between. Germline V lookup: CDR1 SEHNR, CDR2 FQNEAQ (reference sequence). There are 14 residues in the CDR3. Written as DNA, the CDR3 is TGTGCCAGCACCAACAGGCGGGTGAGCACTGAAGCTTTCTTT. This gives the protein CASTNRRVSTEAFF.

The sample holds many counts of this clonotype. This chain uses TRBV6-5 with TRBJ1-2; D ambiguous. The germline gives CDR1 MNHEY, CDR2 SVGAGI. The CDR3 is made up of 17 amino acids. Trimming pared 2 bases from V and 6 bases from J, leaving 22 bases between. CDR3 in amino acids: CASSYPGLPGGPDGYTF. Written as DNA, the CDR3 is TGTGCCAGCAGTTACCCCGGACTTCCCGGAGGGCCAGATGGCTACACCTTC.

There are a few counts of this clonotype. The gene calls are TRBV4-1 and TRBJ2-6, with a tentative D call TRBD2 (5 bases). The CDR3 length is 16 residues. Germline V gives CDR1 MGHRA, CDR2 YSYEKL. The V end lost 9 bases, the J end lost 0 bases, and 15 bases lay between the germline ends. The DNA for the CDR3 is TGCGCCAGTAGCTCTTCAGGAGGCTCTGGGGCCAACGTCCTGACTTTC. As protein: CASSSSGGSGANVLTF.

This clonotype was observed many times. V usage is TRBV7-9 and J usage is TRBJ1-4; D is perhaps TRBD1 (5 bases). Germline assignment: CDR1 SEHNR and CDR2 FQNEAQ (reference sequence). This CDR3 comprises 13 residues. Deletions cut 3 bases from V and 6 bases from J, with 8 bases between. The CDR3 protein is CASSLQGHEKLFF. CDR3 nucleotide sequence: TGTGCCAGCAGCTTGCAGGGTCATGAAAAACTGTTTTTT.

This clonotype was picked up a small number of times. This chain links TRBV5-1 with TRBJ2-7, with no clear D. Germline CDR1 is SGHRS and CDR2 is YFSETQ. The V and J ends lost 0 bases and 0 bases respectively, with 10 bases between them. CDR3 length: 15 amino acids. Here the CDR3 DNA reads TGCGCCAGCAGCTTGGATTCGCAGAGCTCCTACGAGCAGTACTTC. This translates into CASSLDSQSSYEQYF.

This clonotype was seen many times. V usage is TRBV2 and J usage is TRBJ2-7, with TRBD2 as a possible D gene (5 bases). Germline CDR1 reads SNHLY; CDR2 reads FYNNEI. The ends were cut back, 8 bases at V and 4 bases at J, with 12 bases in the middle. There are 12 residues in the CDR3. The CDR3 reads CASGPGGYEQYF. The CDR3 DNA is TGTGCCAGCGGGCCGGGCGGGTACGAGCAGTACTTC.

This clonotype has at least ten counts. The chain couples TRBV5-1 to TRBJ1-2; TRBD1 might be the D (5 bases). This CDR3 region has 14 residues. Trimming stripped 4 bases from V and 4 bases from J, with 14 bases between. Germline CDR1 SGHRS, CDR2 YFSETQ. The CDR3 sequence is CASSEAGGAYGYTF. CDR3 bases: TGCGCCAGCAGCGAAGCAGGAGGGGCCTATGGCTACACCTTC.

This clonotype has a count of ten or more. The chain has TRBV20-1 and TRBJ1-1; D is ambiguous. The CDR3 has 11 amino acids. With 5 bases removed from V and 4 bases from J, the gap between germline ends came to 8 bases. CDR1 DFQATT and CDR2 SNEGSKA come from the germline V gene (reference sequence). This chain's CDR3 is CSAGPGTEAFF. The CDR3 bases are TGCAGTGCTGGGCCGGGCACTGAAGCTTTCTTT.

The CDR3 spells CAWRVKGAANEKLFF. CDR3 in DNA: TGTGCCTGGAGAGTAAAGGGGGCAGCCAATGAAAAACTGTTTTTT. This sequence joins TRBV30 and TRBJ1-4; TRBD1 agrees at 7 bases. This CDR3 comprises 15 residues. Trimming took 3 bases from V and 5 from J; bases not matched to a gene: 9. Germline V lookup: CDR1 GTSNPN, CDR2 SVGIG (reference sequence).

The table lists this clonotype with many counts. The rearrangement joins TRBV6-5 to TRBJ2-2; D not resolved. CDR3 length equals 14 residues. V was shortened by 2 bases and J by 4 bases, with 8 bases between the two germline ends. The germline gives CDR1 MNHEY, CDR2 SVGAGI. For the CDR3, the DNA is TGTGCCAGCAGTTACGTGGGGTTCACCGGGGAGCTGTTTTTT. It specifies CASSYVGFTGELFF.